Below, one TCR beta chain is given with its context. What it recognizes is unknown. The junction and the germline gene differ at one end; a read error may be behind it. The source of the sample is a study of T cell therapy after organ transplantation. Described time point: 4-8 weeks after completion of therapy. Measured with immunoSEQ multiplex PCR; TCRdb has only the in-frame clones, and not every one. The repertoire holds a few hundred clones, with over 65% as singletons. The CDR3 is 15 amino acids. CDR1 and CDR2 (germline): SGDLS, YYNGEE. The source material was CD8+ T cells from blood, sampled after autologous CMV-specific T cell therapy. This sequence was found in a human patient who had received a solid organ transplant and had CMV disease. T cells may partly derive from the graft donor. The chain is built from TRBV9 and TRBJ1-5; 7 positions agree with TRBD1. CDR3 amino acids: CASIWARDSNRPQHF. The CDR3 DNA sequence: TGTGCCAGCATCTGGGCCAGGGACAGCAATCGGCCCCAGCATTTT. The whole variable domain, filled in from reference TRBV9 and TRBJ1-5, reads DSGVTQTPKHLITATGQRVTLRCSPRSGDLSVYWYQQSLDQGLQFLIQYYNGEERAKGNILERFSAQQFPDLHSELNLSSLELGDSALYFCASIWARDSNRPQHFGDGTRLSIL.